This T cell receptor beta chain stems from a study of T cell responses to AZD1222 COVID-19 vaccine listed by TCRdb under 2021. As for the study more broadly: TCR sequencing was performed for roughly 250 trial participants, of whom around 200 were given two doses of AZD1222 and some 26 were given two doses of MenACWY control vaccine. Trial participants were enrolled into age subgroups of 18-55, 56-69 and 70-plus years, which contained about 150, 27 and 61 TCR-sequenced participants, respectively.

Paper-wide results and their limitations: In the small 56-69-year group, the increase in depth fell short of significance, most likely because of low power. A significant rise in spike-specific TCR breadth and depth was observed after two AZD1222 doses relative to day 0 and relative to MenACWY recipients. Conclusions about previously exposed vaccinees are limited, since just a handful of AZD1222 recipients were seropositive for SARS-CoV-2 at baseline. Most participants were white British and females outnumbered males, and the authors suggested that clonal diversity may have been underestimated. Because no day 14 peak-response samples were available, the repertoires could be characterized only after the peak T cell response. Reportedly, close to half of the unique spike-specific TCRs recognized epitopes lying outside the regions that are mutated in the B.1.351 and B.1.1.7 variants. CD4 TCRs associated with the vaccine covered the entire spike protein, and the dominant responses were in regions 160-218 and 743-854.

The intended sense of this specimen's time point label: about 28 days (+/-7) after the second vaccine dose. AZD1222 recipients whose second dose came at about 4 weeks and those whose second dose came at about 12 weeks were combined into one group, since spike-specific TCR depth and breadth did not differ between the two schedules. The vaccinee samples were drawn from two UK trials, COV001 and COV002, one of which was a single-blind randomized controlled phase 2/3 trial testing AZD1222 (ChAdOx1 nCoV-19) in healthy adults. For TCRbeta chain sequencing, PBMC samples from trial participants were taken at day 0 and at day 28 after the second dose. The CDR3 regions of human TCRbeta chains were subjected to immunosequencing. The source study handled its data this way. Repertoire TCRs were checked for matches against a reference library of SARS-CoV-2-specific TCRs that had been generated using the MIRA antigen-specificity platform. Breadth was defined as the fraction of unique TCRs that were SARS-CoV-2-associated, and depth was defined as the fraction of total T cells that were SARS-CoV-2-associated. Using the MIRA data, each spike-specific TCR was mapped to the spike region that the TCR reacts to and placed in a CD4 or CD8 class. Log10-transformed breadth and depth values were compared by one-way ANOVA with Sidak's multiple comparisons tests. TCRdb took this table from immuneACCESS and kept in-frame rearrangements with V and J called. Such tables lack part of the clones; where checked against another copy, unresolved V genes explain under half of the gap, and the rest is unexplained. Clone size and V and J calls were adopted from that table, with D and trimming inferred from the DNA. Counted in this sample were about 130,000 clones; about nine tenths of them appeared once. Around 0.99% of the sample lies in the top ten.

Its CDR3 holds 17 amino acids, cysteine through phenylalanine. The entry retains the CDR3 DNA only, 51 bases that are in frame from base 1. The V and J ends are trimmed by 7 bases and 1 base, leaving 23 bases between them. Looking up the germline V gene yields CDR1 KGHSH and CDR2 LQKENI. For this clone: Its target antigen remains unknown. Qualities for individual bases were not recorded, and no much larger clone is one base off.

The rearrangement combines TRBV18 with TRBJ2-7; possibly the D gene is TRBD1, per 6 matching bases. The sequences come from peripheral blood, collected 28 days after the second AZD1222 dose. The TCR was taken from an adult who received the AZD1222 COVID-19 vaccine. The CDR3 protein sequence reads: CASFSFHHPDSSYEQYF. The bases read TGTGCCAGCTTTTCCTTTCACCACCCGGACAGTTCCTACGAGCAGTACTTC.